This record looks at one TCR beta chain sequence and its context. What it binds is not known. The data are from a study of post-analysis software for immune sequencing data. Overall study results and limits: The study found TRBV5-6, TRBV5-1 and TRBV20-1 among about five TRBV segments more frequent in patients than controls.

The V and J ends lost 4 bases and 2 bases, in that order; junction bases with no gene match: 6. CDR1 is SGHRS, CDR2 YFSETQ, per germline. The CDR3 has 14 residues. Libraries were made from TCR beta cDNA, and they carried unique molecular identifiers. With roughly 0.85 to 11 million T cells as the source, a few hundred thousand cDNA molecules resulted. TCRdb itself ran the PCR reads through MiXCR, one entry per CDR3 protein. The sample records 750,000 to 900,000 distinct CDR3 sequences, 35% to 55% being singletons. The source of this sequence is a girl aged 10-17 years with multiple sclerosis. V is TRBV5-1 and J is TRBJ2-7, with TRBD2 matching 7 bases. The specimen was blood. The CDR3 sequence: CASSRERDAYEQYF. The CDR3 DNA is TGCGCCAGCAGCCGCGAGCGGGATGCCTACGAGCAGTACTTC.